A selection of T cell receptor beta chains follows, all from one sample in a study of CD8 T cells in ankylosing spondylitis. Via MiXCR, TCRdb re-called the 5' RACE reads, giving one row per CDR3 protein. The sample lists under 950,000 distinct CDR3 sequences, around 20% occurring once. The sequencing input was blood, either unsorted or a sorted T cell fraction (not recorded which). The source is a male donor with ankylosing spondylitis. Both conserved end residues are part of each CDR3. The order of the fields is clone size, J gene, D gene, V gene, CDR3 DNA, CDR3 protein. D genes are given only for firm matches. A clone size is listed for some rows: how often the clone was seen (once, few, many), or a class if it is expanded.

clone_size: many
j_call: TRBJ2-1
d_call: NA
v_call: TRBV12-3/TRBV12-4
cdr3_nt: TGTGCCAGCAGTTTGAGGGGGGAGCAGTTCTTC
cdr3_aa: CASSLRGEQFF

clone_size: NA
j_call: TRBJ1-5
d_call: TRBD1
v_call: TRBV14
cdr3_nt: TGTGCCAGCAACCTAGACAGGGTTTGGATTGACAATCAGCCCCAGCATTTT
cdr3_aa: CASNLDRVWIDNQPQHF

clone_size: many
j_call: TRBJ1-1
d_call: NA
v_call: TRBV12-3/TRBV12-4
cdr3_nt: TGTGCCAGCAGTTCCATCCGCGGACAATACACTGAAGCTTTCTTT
cdr3_aa: CASSSIRGQYTEAFF

clone_size: many
j_call: TRBJ1-4
d_call: NA
v_call: TRBV27
cdr3_nt: TGTGCCAGCAGTTTCTTTGCAACTAATGAAAAACTGTTTTTT
cdr3_aa: CASSFFATNEKLFF

clone_size: NA
j_call: TRBJ2-2
d_call: NA
v_call: TRBV20-1
cdr3_nt: TGCAGTGCTAGAGATGCGGGAATTGGGGGTGGTGCAGGGGAGCTGTTTTTT
cdr3_aa: CSARDAGIGGGAGELFF

clone_size: NA
j_call: TRBJ1-2
d_call: TRBD1
v_call: TRBV27
cdr3_nt: TGTGCCAGCAGTTTATCACCAGGACAGGGGGCGGGTGGCTACACCTTC
cdr3_aa: CASSLSPGQGAGGYTF

clone_size: few
j_call: TRBJ1-5
d_call: NA
v_call: TRBV27
cdr3_nt: TGTGCCAGCAGGGAGAGTGGCAATCAGCCCCAGCATTTT
cdr3_aa: CASRESGNQPQHF

clone_size: many
j_call: TRBJ1-2
d_call: NA
v_call: TRBV12-3/TRBV12-4
cdr3_nt: TGTGCCAGCAGTTTAGGAGGCTCGGGCTATGGCTACACCTTC
cdr3_aa: CASSLGGSGYGYTF

clone_size: NA
j_call: TRBJ2-2
d_call: NA
v_call: TRBV29-1
cdr3_nt: TGCAGCGGCGAAGGAGGGTGTCCCGGGGAGCTGTTTTTT
cdr3_aa: CSGEGGCPGELFF

clone_size: few
j_call: TRBJ2-7
d_call: NA
v_call: TRBV29-1
cdr3_nt: TGCAGCGTTGAAGATCTGGACAGTAAGGGCGAGCAGTACTTC
cdr3_aa: CSVEDLDSKGEQYF

clone_size: few
j_call: TRBJ2-2
d_call: NA
v_call: TRBV29-1
cdr3_nt: TGCAGCGTTTACACTAGTCTAAACACCGGGGAGCTGTTTTTT
cdr3_aa: CSVYTSLNTGELFF

clone_size: NA
j_call: TRBJ1-4
d_call: NA
v_call: TRBV6-1
cdr3_nt: TGTGCCAGCAGTCCCGTGGTGGGGATGGGAAGGGAAAAACTGTTTTTT
cdr3_aa: CASSPVVGMGREKLFF

clone_size: NA
j_call: TRBJ2-7
d_call: NA
v_call: TRBV11-2
cdr3_nt: TGTGCCAGCAGCCCGCTATACGGAGGGGGCTACGAGCAGTACTTC
cdr3_aa: CASSPLYGGGYEQYF

clone_size: few
j_call: TRBJ2-2
d_call: NA
v_call: TRBV6-5
cdr3_nt: TGTGCCAGCAGTTATAGGATCCCGGGGTTTTCCACCGGGGAGCTGTTTTTT
cdr3_aa: CASSYRIPGFSTGELFF

clone_size: few
j_call: TRBJ1-5
d_call: NA
v_call: TRBV12-5
cdr3_nt: TGTGCTAGTGGTTTTCTGGGACTGATAAATCAGCCCCAGCATTTT
cdr3_aa: CASGFLGLINQPQHF

clone_size: few
j_call: TRBJ1-6
d_call: NA
v_call: TRBV27
cdr3_nt: TGTGCCAGCTCCTTTTCCGGCTCACCCCTCCACTTT
cdr3_aa: CASSFSGSPLHF

clone_size: NA
j_call: TRBJ2-5
d_call: NA
v_call: TRBV6-5
cdr3_nt: TGTGCCAGCAGTTCCATTCCCCGGGAAGGAGAAGAGACCCAGTACTTC
cdr3_aa: CASSSIPREGEETQYF

clone_size: few
j_call: TRBJ2-7
d_call: NA
v_call: TRBV7-2
cdr3_nt: TGTGCCAGCAGCTTAGGACAGGTTGGGGCCTACGAGCAGTACTTC
cdr3_aa: CASSLGQVGAYEQYF

clone_size: few
j_call: TRBJ2-3
d_call: NA
v_call: TRBV11-2
cdr3_nt: TGTGCCAGCAGCTTAGAGGGAGTTACGCAGTATTTT
cdr3_aa: CASSLEGVTQYF

clone_size: few
j_call: TRBJ1-5
d_call: NA
v_call: TRBV28
cdr3_nt: TGTGCCAGCAGGAGGGGGTCGGGGAATCAGCCCCAGCATTTT
cdr3_aa: CASRRGSGNQPQHF

clone_size: few
j_call: TRBJ1-3
d_call: NA
v_call: TRBV21-1
cdr3_nt: TGTGCCAGCAGCACAAAAGGGCCATCTGGAAACACCATATATTTT
cdr3_aa: CASSTKGPSGNTIYF

clone_size: NA
j_call: TRBJ2-1
d_call: NA
v_call: TRBV23-1
cdr3_nt: TGCGCCAGCACCCACCCGGGACTCCTCTCCTACAATGAGCAGTTCTTC
cdr3_aa: CASTHPGLLSYNEQFF